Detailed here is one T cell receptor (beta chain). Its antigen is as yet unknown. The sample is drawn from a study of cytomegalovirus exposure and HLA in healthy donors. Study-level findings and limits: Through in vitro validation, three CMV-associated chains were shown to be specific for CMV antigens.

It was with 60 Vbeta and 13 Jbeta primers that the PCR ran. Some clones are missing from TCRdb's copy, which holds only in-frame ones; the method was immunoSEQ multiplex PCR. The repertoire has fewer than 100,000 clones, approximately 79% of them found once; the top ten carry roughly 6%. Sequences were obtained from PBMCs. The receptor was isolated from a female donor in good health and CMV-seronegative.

This CDR3 reads CASSGGGEAFF. DNA for the CDR3: TGTGCCAGCAGCGGCGGAGGTGAAGCTTTCTTT. The gene calls are TRBV7-9 and TRBJ1-1; no clear D gene. Germline CDR1 reads SEHNR; CDR2 reads FQNEAQ (reference sequence). This CDR3 has 11 amino acids. V lost 5 bases to trimming and J lost 7 bases, with 8 bases between them.